This record covers a single T cell receptor beta chain. Its antigen is unknown. These data are taken from a study of cytomegalovirus exposure and HLA in healthy donors. Broader study findings: In a later analysis, specific HLA alleles were associated with 16,000 or so TCR beta sequences at a 0.05 false discovery rate.

V shed 4 bases, J shed 6 bases, and the junction held 10 bases outside the gene matches. Germline CDR1 is SGHAT and CDR2 is FQNNGV. The CDR3 is 15 amino acids. In the PCR, 60 Vbeta and 13 Jbeta primers were used. The table came from immunoSEQ multiplex PCR; TCRdb's copy has only in-frame clones and leaves some out. The sample comprises more than 100,000 clones, approximately 90% of which are singletons, and around 5.5% rests with the top ten. Input material: PBMCs. The source of this sequence is a woman in her 30s in good health and CMV-seronegative. The chain couples TRBV11-2 to TRBJ1-1, with 8 bases matching TRBD1. The CDR3 spells CASSSPRDRIAEAFF. In nucleotides, the CDR3 is TGTGCCAGCAGCTCGCCCCGGGACAGGATCGCTGAAGCTTTCTTT. Full variable domain (missing parts from reference TRBV11-2 and TRBJ1-1): EAGVAQSPRYKIIEKRQSVAFWCNPISGHATLYWYQQILGQGPKLLIQFQNNGVVDDSQLPKDRFSAERLKGVDSTLKIQPAKLEDSAVYLCASSSPRDRIAEAFFGQGTRLTVV.